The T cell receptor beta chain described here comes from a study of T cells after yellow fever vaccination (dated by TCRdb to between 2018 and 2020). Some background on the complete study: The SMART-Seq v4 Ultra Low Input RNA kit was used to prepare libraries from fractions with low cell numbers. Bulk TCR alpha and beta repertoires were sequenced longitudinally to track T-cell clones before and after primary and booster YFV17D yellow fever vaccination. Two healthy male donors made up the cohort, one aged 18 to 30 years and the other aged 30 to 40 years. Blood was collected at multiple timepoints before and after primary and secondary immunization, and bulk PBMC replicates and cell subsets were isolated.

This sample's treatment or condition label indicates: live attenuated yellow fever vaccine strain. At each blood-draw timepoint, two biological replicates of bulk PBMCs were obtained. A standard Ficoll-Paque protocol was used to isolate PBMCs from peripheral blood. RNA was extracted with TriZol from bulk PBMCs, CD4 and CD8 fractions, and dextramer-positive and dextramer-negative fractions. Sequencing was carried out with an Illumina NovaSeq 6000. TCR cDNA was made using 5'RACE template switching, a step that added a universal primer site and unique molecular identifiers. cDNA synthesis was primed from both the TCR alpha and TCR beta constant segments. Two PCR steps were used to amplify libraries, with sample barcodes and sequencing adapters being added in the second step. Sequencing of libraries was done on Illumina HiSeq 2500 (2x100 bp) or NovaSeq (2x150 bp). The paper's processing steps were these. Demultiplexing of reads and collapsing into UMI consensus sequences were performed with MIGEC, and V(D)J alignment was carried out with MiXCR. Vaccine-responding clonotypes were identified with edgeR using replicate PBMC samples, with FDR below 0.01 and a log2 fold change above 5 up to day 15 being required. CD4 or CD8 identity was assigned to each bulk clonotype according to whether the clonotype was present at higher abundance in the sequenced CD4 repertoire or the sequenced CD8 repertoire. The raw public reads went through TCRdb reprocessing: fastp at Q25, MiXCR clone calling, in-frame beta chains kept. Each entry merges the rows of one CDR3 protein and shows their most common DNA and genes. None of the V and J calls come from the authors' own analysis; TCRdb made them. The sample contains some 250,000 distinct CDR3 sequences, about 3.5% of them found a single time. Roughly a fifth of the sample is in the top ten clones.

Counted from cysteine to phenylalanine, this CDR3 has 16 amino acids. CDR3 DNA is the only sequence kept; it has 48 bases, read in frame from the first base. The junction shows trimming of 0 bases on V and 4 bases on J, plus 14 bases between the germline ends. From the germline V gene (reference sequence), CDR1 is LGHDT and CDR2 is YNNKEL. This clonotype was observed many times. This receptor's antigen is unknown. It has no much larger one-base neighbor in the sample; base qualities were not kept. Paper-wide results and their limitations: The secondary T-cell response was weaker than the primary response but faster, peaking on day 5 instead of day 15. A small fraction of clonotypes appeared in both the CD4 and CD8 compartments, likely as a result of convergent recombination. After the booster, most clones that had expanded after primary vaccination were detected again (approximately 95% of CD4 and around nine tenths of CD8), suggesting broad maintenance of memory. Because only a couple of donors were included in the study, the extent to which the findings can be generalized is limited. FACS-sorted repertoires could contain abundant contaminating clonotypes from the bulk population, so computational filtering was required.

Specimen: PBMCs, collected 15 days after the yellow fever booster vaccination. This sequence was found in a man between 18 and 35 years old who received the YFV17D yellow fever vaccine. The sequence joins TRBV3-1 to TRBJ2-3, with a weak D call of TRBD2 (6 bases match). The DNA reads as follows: TGTGCCAGCAGCCAAGATTTGGGGGGAGACCCAGATACGCAGTATTTT. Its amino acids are CASSQDLGGDPDTQYF.